The T cell receptor (beta chain) under discussion was sequenced for a study of OX40 agonist ivuxolimab in advanced cancers. Note on this clone: Antigen: not known.

General observations from the study: Among T cells, CD8+ cells averaged more expanded clones than CD4+ cells.

Data came from immunoSEQ multiplex PCR; TCRdb stores just in-frame clones and leaves some out. Among about 63,000 clones listed, about nine tenths were seen once. V lost 4 bases to trimming and J lost 3 bases; unmatched junction nucleotides: 14. CDR3 length equals 20 residues. Germline assignment: CDR1 LGHNA and CDR2 YNFKEQ. This receptor was taken from an adult with an advanced solid tumor such as melanoma, head and neck, liver or kidney cancer. The chain employs TRBV4-2 and TRBJ2-1; 14 positions match TRBD2. Specimen: CD4+ or CD8+ T cells sorted from blood, collected in a trial of the OX40 agonist ivuxolimab. The CDR3 protein is CASSLTGLAGELTLYNEQFF. The CDR3 DNA reads TGTGCCAGCAGCCTTACGGGACTAGCGGGAGAACTTACCCTCTACAATGAGCAGTTCTTC.